The sequence of this T cell receptor (beta chain) was determined in a study of T cell repertoires in ileal Crohn's disease. Study at large: At postoperative colonoscopy, neoterminal ileum biopsies were taken as M6. Study results and caveats: Mucosal expansions were suggested to be mainly CD8 T cells. Clonal expansions were more frequent in active smokers than non-smokers at surgery.

The CDR3 spans 12 residues. V was clipped by 6 bases and J by 0 bases, with 8 bases between them. Per germline, CDR1 SQVTM and CDR2 ANQGSEA. Time point defined: neoterminal ileum biopsy at postoperative endoscopy, about 6 months after surgery. A note on this clone: The target antigen is unknown.

Some clones are missing from TCRdb's copy, which holds only in-frame ones; the method was immunoSEQ multiplex PCR. The data contain about 62,000 clones, 85% to 90% of them seen just once; the ten biggest clones take up 2% to 2.5%. The rearrangement links TRBV29-1 to TRBJ1-1; no definite D call. Sample: ileal tissue. The sequence was obtained from an adult with Crohn's disease. CDR3 sequence: CSVRDMNTEAFF. The CDR3 DNA is TGCAGCGTGAGAGACATGAACACTGAAGCTTTCTTT.